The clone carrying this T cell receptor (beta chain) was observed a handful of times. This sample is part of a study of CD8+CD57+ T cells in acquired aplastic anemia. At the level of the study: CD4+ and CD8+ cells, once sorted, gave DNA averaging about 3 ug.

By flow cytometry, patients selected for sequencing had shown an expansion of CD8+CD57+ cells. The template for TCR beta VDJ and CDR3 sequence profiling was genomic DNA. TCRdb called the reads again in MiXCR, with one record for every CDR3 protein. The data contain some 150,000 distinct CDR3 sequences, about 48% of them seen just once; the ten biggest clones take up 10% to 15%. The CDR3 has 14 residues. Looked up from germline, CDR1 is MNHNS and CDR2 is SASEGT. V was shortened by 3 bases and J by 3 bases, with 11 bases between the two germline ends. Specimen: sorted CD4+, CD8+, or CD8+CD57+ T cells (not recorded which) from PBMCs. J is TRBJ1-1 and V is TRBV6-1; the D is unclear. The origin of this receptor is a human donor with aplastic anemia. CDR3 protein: CASSDQRADTEAFF. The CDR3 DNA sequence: TGTGCCAGCAGTGACCAGCGTGCCGACACTGAAGCTTTCTTT.